Listed below are T cell receptor beta chains from one sample, sequenced in a study of blood T cell repertoires in COVID-19. Here immunoSEQ multiplex PCR was the method, and the copy in TCRdb shows in-frame clones only, minus some. Of about 250,000 clones detected, around 82% appear once; the ten largest clones hold over 3.5%. The sample taken for sequencing was peripheral blood. Receptors were obtained from a woman in her seventies with acute or convalescent COVID-19. The CDR3 runs from the conserved cysteine through the conserved F or W. Fields, in order: CDR3 protein, CDR3 DNA, clone size, D gene, CDR3 length, J gene, V gene. D genes are given only for firm matches. Where a row states a size, it is once, few, many or the class of an expanded clone; other rows omit it.

CDR3 protein: CASTWTTGGLSNQPQHF
CDR3 DNA: TGTGCCAGCACATGGACTACAGGGGGCTTGAGCAATCAGCCCCAGCATTTT
clone size: NA
D gene: TRBD1
CDR3 length: 17
J gene: TRBJ1-5
V gene: TRBV5-8

CDR3 protein: CAWSTNGGSANTEAFF
CDR3 DNA: TGTGCCTGGAGCACCAACGGCGGCAGTGCGAACACTGAAGCTTTCTTT
clone size: few
D gene: NA
CDR3 length: 16
J gene: TRBJ1-1
V gene: TRBV30

CDR3 protein: CASSQDRAGQDTQYF
CDR3 DNA: TGCGCCAGCAGCCAAGATCGAGCGGGGCAAGATACGCAGTATTTT
clone size: NA
D gene: TRBD2
CDR3 length: 15
J gene: TRBJ2-3
V gene: TRBV4-3

CDR3 protein: CASSLSWGGLATNIQYF
CDR3 DNA: TGTGCCAGCAGTTTGTCGTGGGGGGGGCTAGCAACGAACATTCAGTACTTC
clone size: NA
D gene: NA
CDR3 length: 17
J gene: TRBJ2-4
V gene: TRBV27

CDR3 protein: CASRPGQGNAFF
CDR3 DNA: TGTGCCAGCAGACCTGGACAGGGGAATGCTTTCTTT
clone size: NA
D gene: TRBD1
CDR3 length: 12
J gene: TRBJ1-1
V gene: TRBV6-5

CDR3 protein: CASSQAPGLDTGELFF
CDR3 DNA: TGCGCCAGCAGCCAAGCTCCGGGACTAGACACCGGGGAGCTGTTTTTT
clone size: NA
D gene: TRBD2
CDR3 length: 16
J gene: TRBJ2-2
V gene: TRBV4-3

CDR3 protein: CASSWGQSNQPQHF
CDR3 DNA: TGCGCCAGCAGCTGGGGACAGTCAAATCAGCCCCAGCATTTT
clone size: few
D gene: TRBD1
CDR3 length: 14
J gene: TRBJ1-5
V gene: TRBV4-1

CDR3 protein: CASSLHPDTGELFF
CDR3 DNA: TGCGCCAGCAGCTTGCACCCGGACACCGGGGAGCTGTTTTTT
clone size: NA
D gene: NA
CDR3 length: 14
J gene: TRBJ2-2
V gene: TRBV5-1

CDR3 protein: CASSRDRVNNEQFF
CDR3 DNA: TGTGCCAGCTCACGGGACAGGGTAAACAATGAGCAGTTCTTC
clone size: NA
D gene: TRBD1
CDR3 length: 14
J gene: TRBJ2-1
V gene: TRBV18

CDR3 protein: CASSVDSLQPQHF
CDR3 DNA: TGTGCCAGCAGTGTTGACAGTCTTCAGCCCCAGCATTTT
clone size: NA
D gene: NA
CDR3 length: 13
J gene: TRBJ1-5
V gene: TRBV6-4

CDR3 protein: CASSQGGVQPQHF
CDR3 DNA: TGTGCCAGCAGCCAAGGCGGGGTTCAGCCCCAGCATTTT
clone size: NA
D gene: NA
CDR3 length: 13
J gene: TRBJ1-5
V gene: TRBV3-1/TRBV3-2

CDR3 protein: CASSSQGGNTIYF
CDR3 DNA: TGTGCCAGCAGTTCACAGGGTGGAAACACCATATATTTT
clone size: NA
D gene: NA
CDR3 length: 13
J gene: TRBJ1-3
V gene: TRBV27

CDR3 protein: CASSIRGGTGELFF
CDR3 DNA: TGTGCCAGTAGTATTCGGGGGGGCACCGGGGAGCTGTTTTTT
clone size: NA
D gene: TRBD2
CDR3 length: 14
J gene: TRBJ2-2
V gene: TRBV19

CDR3 protein: CASSPLLFTDTQYF
CDR3 DNA: TGTGCCAGCTCACCACTGTTATTCACAGATACGCAGTATTTT
clone size: NA
D gene: NA
CDR3 length: 14
J gene: TRBJ2-3
V gene: TRBV18

CDR3 protein: CASSQGTGRYNEQFF
CDR3 DNA: TGCGCCAGCAGCCAAGGGACAGGGAGGTACAATGAGCAGTTCTTC
clone size: few
D gene: TRBD1
CDR3 length: 15
J gene: TRBJ2-1
V gene: TRBV4-1

CDR3 protein: CSATGDYGYTF
CDR3 DNA: TGCAGTGCTACAGGGGACTATGGCTACACCTTC
clone size: NA
D gene: NA
CDR3 length: 11
J gene: TRBJ1-2
V gene: TRBV20-1

CDR3 protein: CASRSLGRMVTDTQYF
CDR3 DNA: TGTGCCAGCAGATCATTGGGCAGGATGGTGACAGATACGCAGTATTTT
clone size: NA
D gene: NA
CDR3 length: 16
J gene: TRBJ2-3
V gene: TRBV5-6

CDR3 protein: CASRSDLAWGTDTQYF
CDR3 DNA: TGTGCCAGCAGGTCCGACCTAGCATGGGGCACAGATACGCAGTATTTT
clone size: NA
D gene: NA
CDR3 length: 16
J gene: TRBJ2-3
V gene: TRBV27

CDR3 protein: CASSLSPSGYNEQFF
CDR3 DNA: TGTGCCAGCAGCTTGTCCCCTAGCGGTTACAATGAGCAGTTCTTC
clone size: NA
D gene: TRBD2
CDR3 length: 15
J gene: TRBJ2-1
V gene: TRBV11-3

CDR3 protein: CASSLPGLKAFF
CDR3 DNA: TGTGCCAGCAGCCTACCGGGTCTGAAAGCTTTCTTT
clone size: NA
D gene: NA
CDR3 length: 12
J gene: TRBJ1-1
V gene: TRBV7-2

CDR3 protein: CASSLGGRSYEQYF
CDR3 DNA: TGTGCCAGCAGCTTGGGGGGGAGGTCCTACGAGCAGTACTTC
clone size: NA
D gene: NA
CDR3 length: 14
J gene: TRBJ2-7
V gene: TRBV5-6

CDR3 protein: CAISESNAGTEAFF
CDR3 DNA: TGTGCCATCAGTGAGTCGAATGCCGGGACTGAAGCTTTCTTT
clone size: NA
D gene: NA
CDR3 length: 14
J gene: TRBJ1-1
V gene: TRBV10-3

CDR3 protein: CATRLAGGGGSETQYF
CDR3 DNA: TGTGCCACCCGACTAGCGGGGGGAGGAGGGTCAGAGACCCAGTACTTC
clone size: NA
D gene: TRBD2
CDR3 length: 16
J gene: TRBJ2-5
V gene: TRBV10-3